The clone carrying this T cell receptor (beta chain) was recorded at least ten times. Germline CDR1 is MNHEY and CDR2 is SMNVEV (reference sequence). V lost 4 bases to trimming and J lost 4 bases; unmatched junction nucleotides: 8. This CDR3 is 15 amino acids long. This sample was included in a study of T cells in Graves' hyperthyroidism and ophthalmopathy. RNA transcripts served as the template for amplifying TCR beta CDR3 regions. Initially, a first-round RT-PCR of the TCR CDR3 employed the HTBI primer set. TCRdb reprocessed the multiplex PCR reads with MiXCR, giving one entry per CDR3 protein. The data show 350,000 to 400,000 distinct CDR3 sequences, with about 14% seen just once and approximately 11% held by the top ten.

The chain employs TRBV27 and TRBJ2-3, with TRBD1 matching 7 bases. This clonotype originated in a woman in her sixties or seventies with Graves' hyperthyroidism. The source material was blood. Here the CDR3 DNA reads TGTGCCAGCAGTTGGGGACAGAGGATCGCAGATACGCAGTATTTT. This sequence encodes CASSWGQRIADTQYF.